This T cell receptor (beta chain) is from a study of beta chain features in type 1 diabetes. Over 95% purity was reached by all sorted populations. Trimming took 4 bases from V and 1 from J, leaving 4 bases between them. CDR3 length equals 12 residues. Germline V CDR1 and CDR2: MDHEN, SYDVKM. The whole isolated RNA underwent reverse transcription, so sequencing captured expressed TCRB transcripts. Generated by immunoSEQ multiplex PCR, the TCRdb table keeps only in-frame clones and is missing some. The sample holds about 740,000 clones, roughly 13% seen once. General study results and limits: Among all four CD4+ subsets, Type 1 diabetes patients had TCRB CDR3s that were moderately but significantly shorter.

This clone was counted a few times. The antigen is undetermined. Other DNA sequences in the same sample also yield this CDR3. What was sequenced was naive CD4+ T cells from blood. This chain links TRBV28 with TRBJ2-5; D gene unclear. This receptor was taken from a young man with type 1 diabetes. The CDR3, as DNA: TGTGCCAGCAGTTCCGCCCAAGAGACCCAGTACTTC. Its protein is CASSSAQETQYF.